This T cell receptor beta chain was sequenced during a study of blood T cells in healthy people across ages. This CDR3 is 14 amino acids long. Trimming left V 1 base short and J 3 bases short, with 9 bases between. Germline CDR1 is MDHEN and CDR2 is SYDVKM. A sample-barcoded 5' primer and a J-beta primer mix were used in a second PCR of about 7 to 12 cycles. From the 5' RACE reads, TCRdb called clonotypes with MiXCR, one entry per CDR3 protein. This table holds about 1 million distinct CDR3 sequences, more than 40% found once. This TCR was sampled from a woman aged 60-70 years in good health. The J gene is TRBJ1-1, the V gene TRBV28; D call uncertain. The material sequenced was blood. CDR3 bases: TGTGCCAGCAGTTTATCCCCCGGTCACACTGAAGCTTTCTTT. This codes for CASSLSPGHTEAFF.